The clone carrying this TCR beta chain showed up many times. The target antigen is unknown. From germline, CDR1 is MNHNY and CDR2 SVGAGI (reference sequence). The CDR3 is made up of 15 amino acids. The trim removed 6 bases at V and 7 bases at J, leaving 8 bases unmatched. These data are taken from a study of blood T cells in healthy people across ages. Across the whole study: Per every two T cells, about one barcoded beta molecule was captured by template switching. Study outcomes and limitations: Considered underestimates were the diversity estimates obtained from one million T cells. There were more naive CD4+ cells and higher diversity in long-lived donors than in aged donors.

A second roughly 6 to 12 cycle PCR used barcoded and J-beta primers. A single record per CDR3 protein comes from TCRdb applying MiXCR to the 5' RACE reads. The data show 1.5 million to 2 million distinct CDR3 sequences, 30% to 40% seen once. This rearrangement joins TRBV6-6 to TRBJ2-7; TRBD2 matches at 14 bases. Sequencing was performed on blood. The receptor was isolated from a woman aged 25 to 39 in good health. The DNA for the CDR3 is TGTGCCAGCAGCCTGACTAGCGGGGGGGCGGAAGAGCAGTACTTC. Translated, it gives CASSLTSGGAEEQYF.